The rows below give T cell receptor beta chains drawn from one sample of a study of T cells in Graves' hyperthyroidism and ophthalmopathy. TCRdb called the multiplex PCR reads again in MiXCR, with one record for every CDR3 protein. Of 700,000 to 850,000 distinct CDR3 sequences in the sample, roughly a third were seen once. Sequencing used blood. The origin of the receptors is a woman aged 40 to 49 with Graves' hyperthyroidism. Each CDR3 is given with its conserved first and last residue. The D gene is left open where the match is weak. Size is stated for part of the rows, as once, few or many counts, or as a class when the clone is expanded.

.	TRBJ2-3	.	TRBV12-3/TRBV12-4	CASSLGPATDTQYF	TGTGCCAGCAGTTTAGGCCCGGCGACAGATACGCAGTATTTT
few	TRBJ2-6	.	TRBV3-1	CASSQEGRARQPGANVLTF	TGTGCCAGCAGCCAAGAAGGTCGGGCCAGGCAGCCTGGGGCCAACGTCCTGACTTTC
.	TRBJ1-4	TRBD1	TRBV13	CASSSNWGQTDATNEKLFF	TGTGCCAGCAGCTCCAACTGGGGACAGACCGATGCAACTAATGAAAAACTGTTTTTT
many	TRBJ1-2	.	TRBV7-8	CASSLLLSGDGYTF	TGTGCCAGCAGCTTACTGCTATCAGGGGATGGCTACACCTTC
few	TRBJ1-4	.	TRBV7-9	CASSAEGGVSEKLFF	TGTGCCAGCAGCGCAGAAGGGGGAGTGAGTGAAAAACTGTTTTTT
many	TRBJ2-7	TRBD2	TRBV20-1	CSASRLAESYEQYF	TGCAGTGCTAGTAGGCTAGCGGAATCCTACGAGCAGTACTTC
.	TRBJ2-2	TRBD1	TRBV6-5	CASSYQGATGELFF	TGTGCCAGCAGTTACCAGGGGGCGACCGGGGAGCTGTTTTTT
few	TRBJ1-1	.	TRBV29-1	CSVRDNDEPNTEAFF	TGCAGCGTCCGGGACAACGACGAACCAAACACTGAAGCTTTCTTT
.	TRBJ2-2	.	TRBV11-2	CASSWGVDGGELFF	TGTGCCAGCAGTTGGGGTGTTGATGGTGGGGAGCTGTTTTTT
.	TRBJ2-7	TRBD2	TRBV19	CASSAGLRYEQYF	TGTGCCAGTAGTGCGGGACTAAGATACGAGCAGTACTTC
.	TRBJ1-2	.	TRBV12-3/TRBV12-4	CASSLSGGEFYGYTF	TGTGCCAGCAGTTTGAGCGGAGGGGAATTCTATGGCTACACCTTC
.	TRBJ2-1	TRBD2	TRBV7-9	CASSLRLAGRPYNEQFF	TGTGCCAGCAGCCTTAGACTAGCAGGGAGACCCTACAATGAGCAGTTCTTC
many	TRBJ1-2	.	TRBV10-3	CAISEDRIYGYTF	TGTGCCATCAGTGAAGACAGAATTTATGGCTACACCTTC
.	TRBJ1-1	.	TRBV7-8	CASSLFNTEAFF	TGTGCCAGCAGCTTATTTAACACTGAAGCTTTCTTT
many	TRBJ1-2	TRBD1	TRBV7-9	CASRGQGLAGYTF	TGTGCCAGCAGAGGACAGGGCTTGGCTGGCTACACCTTC
.	TRBJ2-7	TRBD1	TRBV11-2	CASSPAGQEFPVQYF	TGTGCCAGCAGCCCAGCAGGACAGGAGTTTCCGGTACAGTACTTC
.	TRBJ2-7	.	TRBV7-2	CASSLSGLYNEQYF	TGTGCCAGCAGCTTGTCCGGCCTATACAATGAGCAGTACTTC
.	TRBJ2-7	.	TRBV7-2	CASSGGAARQYF	TGTGCCAGCAGCGGGGGGGCCGCTAGGCAGTACTTC
few	TRBJ1-3	.	TRBV6-6	CASSYGPGNTIYF	TGTGCCAGCAGTTACGGGCCTGGAAACACCATATATTTT
.	TRBJ2-6	.	TRBV2	CASKLGERANVLTF	TGTGCCAGCAAGCTAGGGGAAAGGGCCAACGTCCTGACTTTC
many	TRBJ1-3	.	TRBV7-2	CASSLDSGNTIYF	TGTGCCAGCAGCCTGGACTCGGGGAACACCATATATTTT
many	TRBJ2-7	.	TRBV7-2	CASSLELLYEQYF	TGTGCCAGCAGCTTAGAACTACTCTACGAGCAGTACTTC
.	TRBJ1-5	.	TRBV15	CATSRGGQRNQPQHF	TGTGCCACCAGCAGGGGCGGACAGAGAAATCAGCCCCAGCATTTT
.	TRBJ1-4	.	TRBV6-5	CASSETPEKLFF	TGTGCCAGCAGTGAAACGCCTGAAAAACTGTTTTTT
.	TRBJ2-7	TRBD2	TRBV7-7	CASSSFGLAGEWYF	TGTGCTAGCAGCAGTTTTGGGCTAGCGGGGGAGTGGTACTTC
.	TRBJ2-5	.	TRBV5-1	CASSFAPGEGKAQYF	TGCGCCAGCAGCTTCGCCCCAGGGGAGGGAAAGGCCCAGTACTTC
many	TRBJ1-3	.	TRBV6-5	CASSYQATHSGNTIYF	TGTGCCAGCAGTTATCAGGCGACTCACTCTGGAAACACCATATATTTT